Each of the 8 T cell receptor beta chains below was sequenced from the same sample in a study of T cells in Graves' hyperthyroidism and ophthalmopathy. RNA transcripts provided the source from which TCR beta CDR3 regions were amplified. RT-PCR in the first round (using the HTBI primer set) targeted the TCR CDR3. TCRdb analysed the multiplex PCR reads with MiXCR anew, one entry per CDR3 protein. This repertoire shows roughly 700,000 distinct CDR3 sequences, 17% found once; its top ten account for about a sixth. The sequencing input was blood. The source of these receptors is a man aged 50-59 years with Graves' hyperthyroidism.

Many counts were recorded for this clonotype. The CDR3 DNA reads as TGTGCCAGCAGTCCACAGGGGGAACCACTCTACGAGCAGTACTTC. It codes for CASSPQGEPLYEQYF. The chain combines TRBV6-2 or TRBV6-3 with TRBJ2-7; the match to TRBD1 covers 8 bases. With V trimmed by 5 bases and J by 3 bases, 9 bases remained unmatched. Germline CDR1 reads MNHEY; CDR2 reads SVGEGT. The CDR3 covers 15 residues.

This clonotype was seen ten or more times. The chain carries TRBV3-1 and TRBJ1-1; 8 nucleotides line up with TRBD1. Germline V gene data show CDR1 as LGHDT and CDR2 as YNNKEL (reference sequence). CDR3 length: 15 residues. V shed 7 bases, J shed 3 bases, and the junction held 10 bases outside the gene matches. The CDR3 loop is CASTRQGIGYTEAFF. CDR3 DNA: TGTGCCAGCACCCGACAGGGGATAGGGTACACTGAAGCTTTCTTT.

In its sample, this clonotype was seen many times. This CDR3 is CASSLVGTSGREQFF. The CDR3 nucleotides read TGTGCCAGCAGTTTAGTCGGGACTAGCGGGCGGGAGCAGTTCTTC. The chain has TRBV28 and TRBJ2-1; 12 nucleotides agree with TRBD2. This CDR3 contains 15 residues. V lost 2 bases and J lost 10; bases outside the gene matches: 6. The V gene's germline CDR1 is MDHEN and CDR2 SYDVKM.

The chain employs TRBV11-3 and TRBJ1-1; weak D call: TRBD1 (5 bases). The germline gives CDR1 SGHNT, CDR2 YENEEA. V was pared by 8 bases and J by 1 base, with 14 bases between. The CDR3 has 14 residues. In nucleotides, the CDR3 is TGTGCCAGCGGACTATGGGGGAGGAACACTGAAGCTTTCTTT. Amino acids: CASGLWGRNTEAFF. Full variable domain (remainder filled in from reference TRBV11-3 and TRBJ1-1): EAGVVQSPRYKIIEKKQPVAFWCNPISGHNTLYWYLQNLGQGPELLIRYENEEAVDDSQLPKDRFSAERLKGVDSTLKIQPAELGDSAVYLCASGLWGRNTEAFFGQGTRLTVV.

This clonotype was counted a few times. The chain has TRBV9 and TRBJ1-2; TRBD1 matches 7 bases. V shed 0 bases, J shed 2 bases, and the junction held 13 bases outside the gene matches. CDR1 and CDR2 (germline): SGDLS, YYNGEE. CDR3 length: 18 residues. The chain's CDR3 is CASSVGGLGQANNYGYTF. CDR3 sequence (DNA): TGTGCCAGCAGCGTAGGGGGGTTAGGACAGGCGAACAACTATGGCTACACCTTC.

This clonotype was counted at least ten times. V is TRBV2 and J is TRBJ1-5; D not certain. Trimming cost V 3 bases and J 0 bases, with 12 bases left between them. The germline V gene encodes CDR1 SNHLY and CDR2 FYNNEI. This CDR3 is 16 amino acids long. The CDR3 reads CASSEEQINSNQPQHF. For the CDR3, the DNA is TGTGCCAGCAGTGAGGAACAGATTAATAGCAATCAGCCCCAGCATTTT. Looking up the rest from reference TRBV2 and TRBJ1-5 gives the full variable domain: EPEVTQTPSHQVTQMGQEVILRCVPISNHLYFYWYRQILGQKVEFLVSFYNNEISEKSEIFDDQFSVERPDGSNFTLKIRSTKLEDSAMYFCASSEEQINSNQPQHFGDGTRLSIL.

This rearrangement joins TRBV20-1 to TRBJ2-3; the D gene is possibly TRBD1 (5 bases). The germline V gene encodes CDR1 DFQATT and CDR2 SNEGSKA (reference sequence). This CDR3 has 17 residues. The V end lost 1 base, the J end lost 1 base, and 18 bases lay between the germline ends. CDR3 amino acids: CSARVSRGGGRTDTQYF. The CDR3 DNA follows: TGCAGTGCTAGAGTTTCTAGGGGTGGCGGACGCACAGATACGCAGTATTTT.

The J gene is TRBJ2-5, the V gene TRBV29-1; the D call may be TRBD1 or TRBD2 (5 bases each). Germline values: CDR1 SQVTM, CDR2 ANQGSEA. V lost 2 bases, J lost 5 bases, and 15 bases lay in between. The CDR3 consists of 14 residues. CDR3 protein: CSVERRDVRETQYF. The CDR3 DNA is TGCAGCGTTGAAAGAAGGGACGTTCGGGAGACCCAGTACTTC.